Listed below are T cell receptor beta chains from one sample, sequenced in a study of blood T cell repertoires in COVID-19. Measured with immunoSEQ multiplex PCR; TCRdb has only the in-frame clones, and not every one. This table has around 150,000 clones, roughly 80% appearing once. Sequencing used PBMCs or T cells enriched from blood (not recorded which). The receptors shown here come from a woman aged 55-69 years who had recovered from COVID-19. The CDR3 runs from the conserved cysteine through the conserved F or W. D genes are given only for firm matches. Where a row states a size, it is once, few, many or the class of an expanded clone; other rows omit it.

>few|TRBD1|TRBV27|TRBJ1-1
CASSLSGQGGTEAFF
TGTGCCAGCAGTTTATCGGGACAGGGTGGCACTGAAGCTTTCTTT
>NA|TRBD2|TRBV11-2|TRBJ2-5
CASSLGYGGGAGETQYF
TGTGCCAGCAGCTTAGGTTATGGCGGGGGGGCCGGGGAGACCCAGTACTTC
>NA|TRBD2|TRBV9|TRBJ2-5
CASSDGTSGGQETQYF
TGTGCCAGCAGCGACGGGACTAGCGGAGGCCAAGAGACCCAGTACTTC
>NA|TRBD1|TRBV7-8|TRBJ1-1
CASSLARPGQGNTEAFF
TGTGCCAGCAGCTTAGCTCGACCGGGACAGGGGAACACTGAAGCTTTCTTT
>NA|NA|TRBV7-3|TRBJ1-2
CASSPKGGSDYGYTF
TGTGCCAGCAGCCCAAAGGGGGGGTCCGACTATGGCTACACCTTC
>once|TRBD2|TRBV5-8|TRBJ2-5
CASSLARGGQETQYF
TGTGCCAGCAGCTTGGCCCGGGGGGGTCAAGAGACCCAGTACTTC
>many|NA|TRBV18|TRBJ2-5
CASSQGSMETQYF
TGTGCCAGCTCGCAGGGGAGTATGGAGACCCAGTACTTC
>NA|NA|TRBV27|TRBJ1-5
CASRGLGRSLQNQPQHF
TGTGCCAGCAGGGGTTTGGGCAGATCCCTCCAAAATCAGCCCCAGCATTTT
>NA|NA|TRBV10-1|TRBJ1-1
CASSEGGIAEAFF
TGCGCCAGCAGTGAGGGTGGTATAGCTGAAGCTTTCTTT
>NA|NA|TRBV5-1|TRBJ2-1
CASSLVLLRDEQFF
TGCGCCAGCAGCTTGGTTCTCTTACGGGATGAGCAGTTCTTC
>NA|NA|TRBV4-1|TRBJ1-5
CASSQEGSSNQPQHF
TGCGCCAGCAGCCAAGAGGGCAGTTCCAATCAGCCCCAGCATTTT
>NA|NA|TRBV12-5|TRBJ1-1
CASAGAWGTEAFF
TGTGCTAGCGCGGGTGCCTGGGGCACTGAAGCTTTCTTT
>once|TRBD1|TRBV6-6|TRBJ2-4
CASSYSGQGAQNIQYF
TGTGCCAGCAGTTACTCAGGCCAGGGGGCCCAGAACATTCAGTACTTC
>NA|TRBD1|TRBV7-8|TRBJ1-1
CASSFRSPGQGALGAEAFF
TGTGCCAGCAGCTTTAGATCACCGGGACAGGGGGCCCTGGGCGCTGAAGCTTTCTTT
>NA|TRBD1|TRBV18|TRBJ1-4
CASSPGTGRQEKLFF
TGTGCCAGCTCACCAGGGACAGGGCGGCAGGAAAAACTGTTTTTT
>NA|NA|TRBV3-1/TRBV3-2|TRBJ1-6
CASSQGAGTSPLHF
TGTGCCAGCAGCCAGGGGGCAGGGACTTCACCCCTCCACTTT